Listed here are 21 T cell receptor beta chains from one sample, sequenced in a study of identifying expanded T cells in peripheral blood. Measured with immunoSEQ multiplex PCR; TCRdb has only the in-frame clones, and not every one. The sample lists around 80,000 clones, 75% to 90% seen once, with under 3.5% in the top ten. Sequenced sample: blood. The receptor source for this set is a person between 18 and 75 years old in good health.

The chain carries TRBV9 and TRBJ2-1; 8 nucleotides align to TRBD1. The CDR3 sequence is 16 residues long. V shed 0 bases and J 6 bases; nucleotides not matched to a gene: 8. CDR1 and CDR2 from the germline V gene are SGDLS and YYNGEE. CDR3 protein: CASSVEPQGAGNEQFF. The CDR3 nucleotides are TGTGCCAGCAGCGTAGAGCCCCAGGGGGCGGGCAATGAGCAGTTCTTC. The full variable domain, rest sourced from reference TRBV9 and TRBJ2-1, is DSGVTQTPKHLITATGQRVTLRCSPRSGDLSVYWYQQSLDQGLQFLIQYYNGEERAKGNILERFSAQQFPDLHSELNLSSLELGDSALYFCASSVEPQGAGNEQFFGPGTRLTVL.

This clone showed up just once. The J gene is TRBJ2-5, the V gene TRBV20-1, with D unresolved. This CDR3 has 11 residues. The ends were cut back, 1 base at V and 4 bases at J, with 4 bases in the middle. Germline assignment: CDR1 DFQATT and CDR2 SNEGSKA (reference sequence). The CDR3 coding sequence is TGCAGTGCTAGAGTGGGAGAGACCCAGTACTTC. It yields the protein CSARVGETQYF.

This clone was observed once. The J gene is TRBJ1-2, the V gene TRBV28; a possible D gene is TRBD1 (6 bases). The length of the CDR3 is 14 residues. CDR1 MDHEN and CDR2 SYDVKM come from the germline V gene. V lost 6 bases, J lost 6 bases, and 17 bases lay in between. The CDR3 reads CASSFRGHWDGYTF. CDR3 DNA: TGTGCCAGCAGCTTCAGGGGCCATTGGGATGGCTACACCTTC.

CDR3 loop: CASSLSASGGQETQYF. Here the CDR3 DNA reads TGTGCCAGCAGTTTATCCGCAAGCGGGGGCCAAGAGACCCAGTACTTC. The chain is built from TRBV27 and TRBJ2-5, with 8 bases lining up with TRBD2. The germline CDR1 and CDR2 sequences are MNHEY and SMNVEV (reference sequence). The junction had 4 bases not matched to a gene; V was cut back by 0 bases and J by 1 base. CDR3 length equals 16 residues.

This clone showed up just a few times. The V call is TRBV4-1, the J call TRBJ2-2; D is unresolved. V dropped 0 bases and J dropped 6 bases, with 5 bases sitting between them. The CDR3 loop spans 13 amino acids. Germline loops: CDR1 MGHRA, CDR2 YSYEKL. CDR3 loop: CASSQDRAGELFF. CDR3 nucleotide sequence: TGCGCCAGCAGCCAAGATCGGGCCGGGGAGCTGTTTTTT.

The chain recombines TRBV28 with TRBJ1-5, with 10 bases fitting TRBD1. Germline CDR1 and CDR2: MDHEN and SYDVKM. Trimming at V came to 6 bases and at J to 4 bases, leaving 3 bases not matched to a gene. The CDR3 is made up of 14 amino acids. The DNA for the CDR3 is TGTGCCAGCAGGGGGGGACAGGGGAATCAGCCCCAGCATTTT. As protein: CASRGGQGNQPQHF.

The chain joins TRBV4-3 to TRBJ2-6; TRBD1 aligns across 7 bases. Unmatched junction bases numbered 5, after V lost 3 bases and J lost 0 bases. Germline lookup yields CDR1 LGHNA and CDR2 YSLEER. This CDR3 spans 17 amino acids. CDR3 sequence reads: CASSQEQGNSGANVLTF. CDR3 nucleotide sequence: TGCGCCAGCAGCCAGGAACAGGGGAACTCTGGGGCCAACGTCCTGACTTTC.

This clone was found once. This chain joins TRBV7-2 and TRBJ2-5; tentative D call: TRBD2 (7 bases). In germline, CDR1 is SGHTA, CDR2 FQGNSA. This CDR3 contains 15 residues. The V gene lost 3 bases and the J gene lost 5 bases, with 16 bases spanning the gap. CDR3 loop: CASSLGGGSGETQYF. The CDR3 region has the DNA TGTGCCAGCAGCTTGGGAGGGGGGTCCGGGGAGACCCAGTACTTC.

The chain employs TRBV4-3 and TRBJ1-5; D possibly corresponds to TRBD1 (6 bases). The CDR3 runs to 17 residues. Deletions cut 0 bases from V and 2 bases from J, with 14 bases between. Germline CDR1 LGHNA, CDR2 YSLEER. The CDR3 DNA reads TGCGCCAGCAGCCAAGACCAGGGGAACTCGGGCAATCAGCCCCAGCATTTT. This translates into CASSQDQGNSGNQPQHF.

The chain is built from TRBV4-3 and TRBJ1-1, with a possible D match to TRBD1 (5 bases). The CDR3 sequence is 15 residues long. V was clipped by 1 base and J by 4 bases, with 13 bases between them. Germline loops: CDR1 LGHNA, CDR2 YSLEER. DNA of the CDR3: TGCGCCAGCAGCCAAGTAGGACAACTCTTCACTGAAGCTTTCTTT. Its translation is CASSQVGQLFTEAFF.

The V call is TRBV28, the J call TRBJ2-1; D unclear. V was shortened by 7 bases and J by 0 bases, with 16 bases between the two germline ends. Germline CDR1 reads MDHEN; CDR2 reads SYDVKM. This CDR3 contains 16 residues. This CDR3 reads CASTRSPLRSYNEQFF. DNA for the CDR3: TGTGCCAGCACCCGTAGTCCTCTCCGCTCCTACAATGAGCAGTTCTTC.

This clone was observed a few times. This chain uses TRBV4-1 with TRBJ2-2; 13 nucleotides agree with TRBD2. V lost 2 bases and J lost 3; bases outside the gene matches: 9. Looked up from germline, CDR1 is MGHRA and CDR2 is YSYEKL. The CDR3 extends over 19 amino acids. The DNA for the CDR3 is TGCGCCAGCAGCCAACCCGGACTAGCGGGGGTAGCGGACACCGGGGAGCTGTTTTTT. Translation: CASSQPGLAGVADTGELFF.

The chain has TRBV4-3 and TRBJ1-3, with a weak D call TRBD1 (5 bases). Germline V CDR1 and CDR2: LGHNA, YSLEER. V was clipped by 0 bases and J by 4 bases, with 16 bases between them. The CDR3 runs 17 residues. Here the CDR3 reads CASSQDLQGRIGNTIYF. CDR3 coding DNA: TGCGCCAGCAGCCAAGATCTCCAGGGAAGGATCGGAAACACCATATATTTT.

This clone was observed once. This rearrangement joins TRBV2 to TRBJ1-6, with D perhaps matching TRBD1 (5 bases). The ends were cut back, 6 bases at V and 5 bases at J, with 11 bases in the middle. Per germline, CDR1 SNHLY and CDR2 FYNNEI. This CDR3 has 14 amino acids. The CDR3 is CASRGRINNSPLHF. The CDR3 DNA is TGTGCCAGCAGGGGACGGATAAATAATTCACCCCTCCACTTT.

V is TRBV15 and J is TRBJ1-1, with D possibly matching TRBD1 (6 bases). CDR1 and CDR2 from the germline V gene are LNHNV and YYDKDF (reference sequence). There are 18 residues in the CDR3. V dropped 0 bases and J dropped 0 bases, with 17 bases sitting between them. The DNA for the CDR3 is TGTGCCACCAGCAGAGAGTGGAGGGGGAATTTCATGAACACTGAAGCTTTCTTT. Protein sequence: CATSREWRGNFMNTEAFF.

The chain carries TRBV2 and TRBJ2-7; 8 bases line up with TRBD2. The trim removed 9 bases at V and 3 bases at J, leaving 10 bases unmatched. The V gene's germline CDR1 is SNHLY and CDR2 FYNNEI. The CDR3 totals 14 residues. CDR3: CARKSGSGNYEQYF. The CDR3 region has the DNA TGTGCCAGGAAAAGCGGGAGCGGCAACTACGAGCAGTACTTC. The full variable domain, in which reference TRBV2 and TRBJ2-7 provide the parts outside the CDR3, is EPEVTQTPSHQVTQMGQEVILRCVPISNHLYFYWYRQILGQKVEFLVSFYNNEISEKSEIFDDQFSVERPDGSNFTLKIRSTKLEDSAMYFCARKSGSGNYEQYFGPGTRLTVT.

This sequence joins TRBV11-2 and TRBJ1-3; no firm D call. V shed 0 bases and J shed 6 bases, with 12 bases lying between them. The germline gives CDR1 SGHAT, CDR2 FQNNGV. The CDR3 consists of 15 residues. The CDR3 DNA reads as TGTGCCAGCAGCTTAGATGTGGCAGGAATAAACACCATATATTTT. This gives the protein CASSLDVAGINTIYF.

The CDR3 DNA reads as TGTGCCAGCATCCAGGGGGGCTACACCTTC. Amino acid sequence: CASIQGGYTF. The chain has TRBV2 and TRBJ1-2, with a possible D match to TRBD1 (6 bases). The ends were cut back, 7 bases at V and 8 bases at J, with 8 bases in the middle. CDR1 SNHLY and CDR2 FYNNEI come from the germline V gene. There are 10 residues in the CDR3.

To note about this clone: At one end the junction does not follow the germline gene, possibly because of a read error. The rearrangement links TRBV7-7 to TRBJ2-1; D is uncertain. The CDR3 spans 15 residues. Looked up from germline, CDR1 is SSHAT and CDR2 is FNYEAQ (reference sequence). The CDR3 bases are TGTGCTAGCAGCTTAGATAAGGGCTCCTACAATGAGCAGTTCTTC. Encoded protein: CASSLDKGSYNEQFF.

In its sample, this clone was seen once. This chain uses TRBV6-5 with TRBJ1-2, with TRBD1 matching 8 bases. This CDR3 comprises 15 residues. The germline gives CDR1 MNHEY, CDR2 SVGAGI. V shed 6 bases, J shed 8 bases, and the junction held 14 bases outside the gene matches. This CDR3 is CASSRSGRGLGGYTF. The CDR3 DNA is TGTGCCAGCAGCAGGAGCGGCAGGGGGCTCGGGGGCTACACCTTC.

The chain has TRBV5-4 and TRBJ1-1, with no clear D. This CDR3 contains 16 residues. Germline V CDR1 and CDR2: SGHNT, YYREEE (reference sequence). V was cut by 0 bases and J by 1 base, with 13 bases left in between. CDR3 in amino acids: CASSLGFWDRNTEAFF. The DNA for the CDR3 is TGTGCCAGCAGCTTGGGATTCTGGGATAGGAACACTGAAGCTTTCTTT.